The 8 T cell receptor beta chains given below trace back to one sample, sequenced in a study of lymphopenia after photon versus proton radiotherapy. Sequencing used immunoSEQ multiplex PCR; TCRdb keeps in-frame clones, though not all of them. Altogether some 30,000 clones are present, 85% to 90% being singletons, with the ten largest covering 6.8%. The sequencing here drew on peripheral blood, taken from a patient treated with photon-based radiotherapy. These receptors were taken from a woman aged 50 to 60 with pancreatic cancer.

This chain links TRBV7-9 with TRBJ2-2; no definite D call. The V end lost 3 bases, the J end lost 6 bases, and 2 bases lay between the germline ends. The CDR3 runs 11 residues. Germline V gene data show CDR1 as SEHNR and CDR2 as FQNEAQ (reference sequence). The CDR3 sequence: CASSLAGELFF. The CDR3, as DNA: TGTGCCAGCAGCTTGGCCGGGGAGCTGTTTTTT. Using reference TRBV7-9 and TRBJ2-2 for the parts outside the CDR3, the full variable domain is DTGVSQNPRHKITKRGQNVTFRCDPISEHNRLYWYRQTLGQGPEFLTYFQNEAQLEKSRLLSDRFSAERPKGSFSTLEIQRTEQGDSAMYLCASSLAGELFFGEGSRLTVL.

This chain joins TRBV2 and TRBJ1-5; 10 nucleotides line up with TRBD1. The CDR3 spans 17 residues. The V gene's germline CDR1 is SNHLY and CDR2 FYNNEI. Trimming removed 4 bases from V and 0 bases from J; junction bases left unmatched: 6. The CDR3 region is CASSGQGARISNQPQHF. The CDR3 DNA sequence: TGTGCCAGCAGTGGACAGGGGGCAAGAATTAGCAATCAGCCCCAGCATTTT.

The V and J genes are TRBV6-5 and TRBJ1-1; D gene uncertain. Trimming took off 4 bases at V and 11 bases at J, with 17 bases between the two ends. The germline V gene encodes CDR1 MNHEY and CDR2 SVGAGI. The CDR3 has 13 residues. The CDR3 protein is CASSWGELAVAFF. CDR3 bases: TGTGCCAGCAGTTGGGGAGAGCTTGCGGTTGCTTTCTTT.

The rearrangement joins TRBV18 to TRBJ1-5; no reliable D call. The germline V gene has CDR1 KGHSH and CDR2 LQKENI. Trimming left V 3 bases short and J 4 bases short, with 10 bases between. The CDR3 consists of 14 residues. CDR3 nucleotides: TGTGCCAGCTCACCGCTGCAGTCAAATCAGCCCCAGCATTTT. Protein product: CASSPLQSNQPQHF.

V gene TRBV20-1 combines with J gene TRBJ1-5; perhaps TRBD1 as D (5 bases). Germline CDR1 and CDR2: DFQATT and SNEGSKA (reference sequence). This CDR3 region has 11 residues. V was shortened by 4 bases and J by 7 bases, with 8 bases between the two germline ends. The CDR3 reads CSATQGQPQHF. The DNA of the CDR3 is TGCAGTGCTACGCAGGGCCAGCCCCAGCATTTT.

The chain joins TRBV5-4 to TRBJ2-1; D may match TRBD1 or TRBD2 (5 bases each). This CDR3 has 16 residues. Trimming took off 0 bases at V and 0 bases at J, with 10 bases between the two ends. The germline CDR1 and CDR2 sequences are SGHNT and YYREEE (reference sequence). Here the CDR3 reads CASSLAGRSSYNEQFF. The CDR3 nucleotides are TGTGCCAGCAGCTTGGCGGGACGGTCCTCCTACAATGAGCAGTTCTTC.

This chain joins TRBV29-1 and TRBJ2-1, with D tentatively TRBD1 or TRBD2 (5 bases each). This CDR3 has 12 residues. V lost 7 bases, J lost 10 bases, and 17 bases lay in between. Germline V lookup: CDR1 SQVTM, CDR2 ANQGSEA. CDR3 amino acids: CSGGRGTKEQFF. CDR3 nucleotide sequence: TGCAGCGGGGGCCGGGGAACAAAGGAGCAGTTCTTC.

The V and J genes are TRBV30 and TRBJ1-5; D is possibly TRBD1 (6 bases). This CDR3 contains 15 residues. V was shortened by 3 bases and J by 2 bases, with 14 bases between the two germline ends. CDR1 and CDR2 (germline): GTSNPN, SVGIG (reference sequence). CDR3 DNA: TGTGCCTGGAGATCACAGGGAAGGGGCAATCAGCCCCAGCATTTT. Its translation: CAWRSQGRGNQPQHF.